A selection of T cell receptor beta chains follows, all from one sample in a study of blood T cell repertoires in COVID-19. Clones were read by immunoSEQ multiplex PCR, and TCRdb kept only the in-frame ones, dropping some. The repertoire holds some 300,000 clones, with 89% as singletons. Material for sequencing was PBMCs or T cells enriched from blood (not recorded which). The receptors derive from a woman aged 40 to 55 who had recovered from COVID-19. CDR3s include the opening cysteine and the closing phenylalanine or tryptophan. Each record gives: clone size, V gene, D gene, CDR3 protein. A D gene is named only where the DNA matches it firmly. Clone sizes are given selectively: once, few, many, or a class where the clone is expanded.

size: .
V: TRBV18
D: .
CDR3: CASSPSVGADYEQYF

size: .
V: TRBV5-4
D: TRBD2
CDR3: CASSQERGADTQYF

size: .
V: TRBV6-2/TRBV6-3
D: TRBD1
CDR3: CASSYRYPDRGDTGELFF

size: .
V: TRBV24-1
D: TRBD1
CDR3: CATSDSGTAQETQYF

size: .
V: TRBV18
D: TRBD1
CDR3: CASSSVQGAEAGYTF

size: .
V: TRBV27
D: .
CDR3: CASSFEGVFSPGELFF

size: .
V: TRBV18
D: .
CDR3: CASSLQQGGGNEQYF

size: .
V: TRBV19
D: .
CDR3: CASSIAAGPYNEQFF

size: .
V: TRBV4-2
D: TRBD2
CDR3: CASSQGTSGTKYQETQYF

size: .
V: TRBV28
D: .
CDR3: CASSSSGTSNSPLHF

size: .
V: TRBV20-1
D: .
CDR3: CSADKNTEAFF

size: .
V: TRBV27
D: TRBD1
CDR3: CASSLLGQEYEQYF

size: .
V: TRBV28
D: TRBD1
CDR3: CASRPQGTYNSPLHF

size: .
V: TRBV10-3
D: TRBD1
CDR3: CAISEGQGAEAFF

size: .
V: TRBV20-1
D: TRBD1
CDR3: CSARDGDRGYF

size: .
V: TRBV6-6
D: .
CDR3: CASSYFFDGSTEAFF

size: .
V: TRBV24-1
D: TRBD2
CDR3: CATSLGLAGRETQYF

size: .
V: TRBV9
D: .
CDR3: CASSVGVEASSYNEQFF

size: .
V: TRBV11-3
D: TRBD2
CDR3: CASSLWERESSFF

size: .
V: TRBV19
D: TRBD1
CDR3: CASSFDRGVDTEAFF

size: .
V: TRBV10-3
D: TRBD2
CDR3: CAISLGTSGVTDTQYF

size: .
V: TRBV7-2
D: TRBD2
CDR3: CASSFSGTSYEQYF

size: once
V: TRBV10-3
D: TRBD2
CDR3: CASTPGLAYNEQFF

size: .
V: TRBV7-9
D: .
CDR3: CASRRPSANTEAFF

size: .
V: TRBV11-1
D: TRBD2
CDR3: CASSSTTSGYEQYF

size: .
V: TRBV9
D: TRBD1
CDR3: CASSVGQWDSGNTIYF

size: .
V: TRBV15
D: TRBD1
CDR3: CATSRVADRGYEQYF

size: .
V: TRBV18
D: TRBD2
CDR3: CASSPREGSINEQFF

size: .
V: TRBV27
D: .
CDR3: CASSFLANQETQYF

size: .
V: TRBV18
D: .
CDR3: CASSPSRATGTEAFF

size: .
V: TRBV6-5
D: .
CDR3: CASSYNTAQETQYF

size: .
V: TRBV30
D: .
CDR3: CAWSAQTGMWYGYTF

size: .
V: TRBV6-5
D: TRBD1
CDR3: CASSNGGRGSHEQYF

size: once
V: TRBV9
D: .
CDR3: CASSTRPGPYGYTF

size: few
V: TRBV4-3
D: .
CDR3: CASSQDWEPKAFF

size: .
V: TRBV5-5
D: TRBD1
CDR3: CASSLAGGQIHF

size: once
V: TRBV3-1/TRBV3-2
D: .
CDR3: CASSLRLSSGANVLTF

size: .
V: TRBV30
D: .
CDR3: CAWSLSLRVHSGNTIYF

size: .
V: TRBV29-1
D: TRBD1
CDR3: CSAGTGEDNEQFF

size: many
V: TRBV13
D: .
CDR3: CASSWRGRFRQTQYF

size: .
V: TRBV9
D: .
CDR3: CASSVWDTNTGELFF

size: .
V: TRBV5-6
D: .
CDR3: CASSLANNEQFF

size: .
V: TRBV30
D: TRBD1
CDR3: CAGDRGPTNYGYTF

size: .
V: TRBV3-1/TRBV3-2
D: .
CDR3: CASSHSYQETQYF

size: .
V: TRBV6-5
D: TRBD2
CDR3: CASSYSATSGSYEQYF

size: .
V: TRBV2
D: TRBD2
CDR3: CASSVLAGGLDTGELFF

size: .
V: TRBV6-2/TRBV6-3
D: .
CDR3: CASSYGPPEAFF

size: .
V: TRBV27
D: TRBD1
CDR3: CASSRTGSEQYF

size: .
V: TRBV5-1
D: TRBD1
CDR3: CASSSGTDPRYGYTF

size: .
V: TRBV30
D: TRBD1
CDR3: CAWSVGTGGREQYF